Listed here is a single TCR beta chain. The entry originates in a study of blood T cell repertoires in COVID-19. Study-level information: Whether acute or convalescent, the COVID-19 samples came from the United States, Italy and Spain. The cDNA or gDNA used as material had been derived from T cells, B-cell-depleted T cells, or PBMCs.

V lost 6 bases to trimming and J lost 6 bases, with 11 bases between them. There are 12 residues in the CDR3. From germline, CDR1 is ENHRY and CDR2 SYGVKD. Per the original data handling: Reference gene primer amplification in the assay estimated nucleated cell counts. The data were produced by immunoSEQ multiplex PCR, yet TCRdb's version contains in-frame clones alone and is incomplete. That table is the source of V, J and clone size, and D and trimming were worked out from the DNA. The data contain around 140,000 clones, around four fifths of them seen just once; the ten biggest clones take up around 1.6%.

The source of this sequence is a human donor in a cohort sampled during active COVID-19. The J gene is TRBJ1-1, the V gene TRBV10-3, with a possible D match to TRBD1 (5 bases). The sequenced sample was peripheral blood. Written as DNA, the CDR3 is TGTGCCATCAGGGGGGGGAGGTCTGAAGCTTTCTTT. It is translated as CAIRGGRSEAFF.